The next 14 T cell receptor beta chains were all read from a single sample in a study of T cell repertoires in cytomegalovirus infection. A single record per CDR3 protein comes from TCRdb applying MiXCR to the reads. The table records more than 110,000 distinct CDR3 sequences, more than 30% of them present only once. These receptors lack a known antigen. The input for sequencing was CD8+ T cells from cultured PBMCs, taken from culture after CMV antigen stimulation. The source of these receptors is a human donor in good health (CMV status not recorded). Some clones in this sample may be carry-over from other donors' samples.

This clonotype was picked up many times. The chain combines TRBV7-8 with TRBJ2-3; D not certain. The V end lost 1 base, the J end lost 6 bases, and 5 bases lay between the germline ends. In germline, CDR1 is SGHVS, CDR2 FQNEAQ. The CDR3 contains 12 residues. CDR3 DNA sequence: TGTGCCAGCAGCTTAGAATTGGATACGCAGTATTTT. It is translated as CASSLELDTQYF.

CDR3 DNA: TGTGCCAGCAGAGGGACAGGAGTAGAGACCCAGTACTTC. This sequence encodes CASRGTGVETQYF. V and J are TRBV12-3 or TRBV12-4 and TRBJ2-5, with 8 bases fitting TRBD1. Losses at the gene ends were 6 bases for V and 4 bases for J; bases not matched to a gene: 4. This CDR3 has 13 residues.

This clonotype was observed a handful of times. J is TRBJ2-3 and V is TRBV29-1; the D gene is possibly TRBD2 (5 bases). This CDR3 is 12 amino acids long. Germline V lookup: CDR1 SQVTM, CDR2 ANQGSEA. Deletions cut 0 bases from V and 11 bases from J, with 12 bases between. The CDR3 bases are TGCAGCGTTGAAGACCTCGAGCGGCAGCAGTATTTT. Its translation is CSVEDLERQQYF.

The CDR3 reads CASTSVFGHEQFF. The CDR3 DNA sequence: TGTGCCAGTACCAGTGTCTTCGGCCATGAGCAGTTCTTC. The rearrangement joins TRBV19 to TRBJ2-1, with D unresolved. The CDR3 totals 13 residues. Trimming took off 7 bases at V and 8 bases at J, with 15 bases between the two ends. Per germline, CDR1 LNHDA and CDR2 SQIVND (reference sequence).

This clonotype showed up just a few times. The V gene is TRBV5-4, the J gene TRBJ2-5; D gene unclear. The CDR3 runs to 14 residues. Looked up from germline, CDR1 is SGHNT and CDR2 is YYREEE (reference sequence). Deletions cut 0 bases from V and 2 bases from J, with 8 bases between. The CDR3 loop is CASSLANYQETQYF. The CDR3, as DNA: TGTGCCAGCAGCTTGGCTAACTATCAAGAGACCCAGTACTTC. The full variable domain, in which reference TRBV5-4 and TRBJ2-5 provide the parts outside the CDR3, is ETGVTQSPTHLIKTRGQQVTLRCSSQSGHNTVSWYQQALGQGPQFIFQYYREEENGRGNFPPRFSGLQFPNYSSELNVNALELDDSALYLCASSLANYQETQYFGPGTRLLVL.

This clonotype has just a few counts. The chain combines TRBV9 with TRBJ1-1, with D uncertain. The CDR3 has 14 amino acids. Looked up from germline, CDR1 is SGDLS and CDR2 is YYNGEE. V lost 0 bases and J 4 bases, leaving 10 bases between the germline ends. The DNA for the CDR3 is TGTGCCAGCAGCGTAGGAGGTGGAAGCACTGAAGCTTTCTTT. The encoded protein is CASSVGGGSTEAFF. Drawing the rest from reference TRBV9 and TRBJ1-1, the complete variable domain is DSGVTQTPKHLITATGQRVTLRCSPRSGDLSVYWYQQSLDQGLQFLIQYYNGEERAKGNILERFSAQQFPDLHSELNLSSLELGDSALYFCASSVGGGSTEAFFGQGTRLTVV.

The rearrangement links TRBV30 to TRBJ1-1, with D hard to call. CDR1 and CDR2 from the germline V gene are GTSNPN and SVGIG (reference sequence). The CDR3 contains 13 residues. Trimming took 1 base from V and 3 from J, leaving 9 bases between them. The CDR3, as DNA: TGTGCCTGGAGTGATTGGGGAGACACTGAAGCTTTCTTT. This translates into CAWSDWGDTEAFF.

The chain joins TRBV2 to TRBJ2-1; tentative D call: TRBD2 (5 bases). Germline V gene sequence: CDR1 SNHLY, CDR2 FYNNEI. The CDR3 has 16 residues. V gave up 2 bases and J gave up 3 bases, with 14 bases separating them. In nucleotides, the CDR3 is TGTGCCAGCAGTGAAAGGGCTTGGGAGTTCTACAATGAGCAGTTCTTC. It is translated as CASSERAWEFYNEQFF.

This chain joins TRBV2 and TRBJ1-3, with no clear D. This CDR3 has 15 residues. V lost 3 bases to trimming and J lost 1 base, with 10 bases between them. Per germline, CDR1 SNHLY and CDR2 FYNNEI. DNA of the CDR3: TGTGCCAGCAGTGAGGAGGGTGATTCTGGAAACACCATATATTTT. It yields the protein CASSEEGDSGNTIYF.

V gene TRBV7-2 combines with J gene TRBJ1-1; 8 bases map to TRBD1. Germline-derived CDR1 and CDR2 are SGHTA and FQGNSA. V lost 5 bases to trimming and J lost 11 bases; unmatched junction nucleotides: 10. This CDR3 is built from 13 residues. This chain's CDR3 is CASSHGTGLAAFF. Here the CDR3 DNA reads TGTGCCAGCAGCCACGGGACAGGTTTGGCGGCTTTCTTT.

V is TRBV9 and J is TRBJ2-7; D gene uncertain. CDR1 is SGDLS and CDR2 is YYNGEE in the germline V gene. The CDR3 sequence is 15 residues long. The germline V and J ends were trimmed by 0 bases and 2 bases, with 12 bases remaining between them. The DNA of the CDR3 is TGTGCCAGCAGCGTAGGGTCAGAGTCCCCCTACGAGCAGTACTTC. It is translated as CASSVGSESPYEQYF. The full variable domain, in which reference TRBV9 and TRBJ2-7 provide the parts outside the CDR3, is DSGVTQTPKHLITATGQRVTLRCSPRSGDLSVYWYQQSLDQGLQFLIQYYNGEERAKGNILERFSAQQFPDLHSELNLSSLELGDSALYFCASSVGSESPYEQYFGPGTRLTVT.

The CDR3 sequence: CAWSVSGLADTQYF. Written as DNA, the CDR3 is TGTGCCTGGAGTGTTAGTGGGTTGGCAGATACGCAGTATTTT. V and J are TRBV30 and TRBJ2-3; no definite D call. The V end lost 0 bases, the J end lost 4 bases, and 11 bases lay between the germline ends. Germline V gene sequence: CDR1 GTSNPN, CDR2 SVGIG (reference sequence). This CDR3 spans 14 amino acids.

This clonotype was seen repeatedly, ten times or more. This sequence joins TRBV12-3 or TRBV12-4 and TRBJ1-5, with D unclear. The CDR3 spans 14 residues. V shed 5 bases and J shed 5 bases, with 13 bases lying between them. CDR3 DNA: TGTGCCAGCAGTCGCAGTACCGGATATCAGCCCCAGCATTTT. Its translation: CASSRSTGYQPQHF.

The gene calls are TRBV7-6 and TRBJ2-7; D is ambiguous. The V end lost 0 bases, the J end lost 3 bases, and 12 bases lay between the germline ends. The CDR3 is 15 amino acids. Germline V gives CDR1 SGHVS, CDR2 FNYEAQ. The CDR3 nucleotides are TGTGCCAGCAGCTTAGCGTTGGTCGGCAGCTACGAGCAGTACTTC. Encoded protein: CASSLALVGSYEQYF.